Shown below are 8 T cell receptor beta chains from a single sample sequenced in a study of blood T cell repertoires in COVID-19. Produced via immunoSEQ multiplex PCR; TCRdb's table is partial and in-frame only. The sample shows approximately 120,000 clones, 84% of them seen only once. Sequencing input: peripheral blood. These receptor sequences come from a woman older than 75 with active or convalescent COVID-19.

The V and J genes are TRBV15 and TRBJ2-7; TRBD2 might be the D (6 bases). Germline V CDR1 and CDR2: LNHNV, YYDKDF (reference sequence). Trimming left V 4 bases short and J 5 bases short, with 18 bases between. The CDR3 covers 15 residues. CDR3 amino acids: CATSNAGDPGDEQYF. DNA for the CDR3: TGTGCCACCAGCAACGCAGGCGACCCGGGAGACGAGCAGTACTTC.

The chain recombines TRBV24-1 with TRBJ2-5; D may be TRBD1 (6 bases). Germline lookup yields CDR1 KGHDR and CDR2 SFDVKD. This CDR3 is built from 15 residues. The V gene lost 4 bases and the J gene lost 1 base, with 12 bases spanning the gap. The CDR3 protein is CATSERTEAQETQYF. Here the CDR3 DNA reads TGTGCCACCAGTGAGCGGACAGAAGCCCAAGAGACCCAGTACTTC.

V is TRBV24-1 and J is TRBJ2-3; D is possibly TRBD2 (5 bases). Trimming stripped 3 bases from V and 3 bases from J, with 15 bases between. This CDR3 region has 16 residues. The V gene's germline CDR1 is KGHDR and CDR2 SFDVKD. The CDR3 nucleotides are TGTGCCACCAGTGATAGTTCGGGAATTTTGACAGATACGCAGTATTTT. This sequence encodes CATSDSSGILTDTQYF.

The rearrangement links TRBV19 to TRBJ2-7; unclear D gene. CDR3 length equals 11 residues. Germline CDR1 reads LNHDA; CDR2 reads SQIVND (reference sequence). Trimming pared 4 bases from V and 2 bases from J, leaving 3 bases between. The chain's CDR3 is CASSNTYEQYF. The CDR3 region has the DNA TGTGCCAGTAGTAACACCTACGAGCAGTACTTC.

The rearrangement uses TRBV19 and TRBJ2-7, with 15 bases aligning to TRBD2. The CDR3 runs 16 residues. The V and J ends lost 4 bases and 4 bases, in that order; junction bases with no gene match: 5. Germline values: CDR1 LNHDA, CDR2 SQIVND (reference sequence). CDR3 in amino acids: CASSTGLAGGKYEQYF. The CDR3 region has the DNA TGTGCCAGTAGTACTGGACTAGCGGGAGGGAAGTACGAGCAGTACTTC.

The rearrangement links TRBV5-1 to TRBJ1-1; D gene uncertain. This CDR3 comprises 13 residues. Trimming stripped 4 bases from V and 1 base from J, with 8 bases between. The germline gives CDR1 SGHRS, CDR2 YFSETQ. CDR3 residues: CASSRVGNTEAFF. CDR3 DNA sequence: TGCGCCAGCAGCCGGGTGGGGAACACTGAAGCTTTCTTT. Based on the CDR3 plus reference TRBV5-1 and TRBJ1-1, the full variable domain is KAGVTQTPRYLIKTRGQQVTLSCSPISGHRSVSWYQQTPGQGLQFLFEYFSETQRNKGNFPGRFSGRQFSNSRSEMNVSTLELGDSALYLCASSRVGNTEAFFGQGTRLTVV.

This clone was observed a few times. The CDR3 DNA sequence: TGCGCCAGCAGCCTACAGGGGGGAGATAATTCACCCCTCCACTTT. Translating gives CASSLQGGDNSPLHF. The chain joins TRBV5-1 to TRBJ1-6; 8 bases agree with TRBD1. V gave up 4 bases and J gave up 5 bases; unmatched junction bases: 5. Looked up from germline, CDR1 is SGHRS and CDR2 is YFSETQ. The CDR3 totals 15 residues.

This rearrangement joins TRBV3-1 (or the pseudogene TRBV3-2) to TRBJ2-7; D is perhaps TRBD2 (5 bases). This CDR3 contains 14 residues. Germline values: CDR1 LGHDT, CDR2 YNNKEL (reference sequence). Trimming cost V 7 bases and J 3 bases, with 16 bases left between them. DNA for the CDR3: TGTGCCAGCACCCGACGGGGATACCTCTACGAGCAGTACTTC. This codes for CASTRRGYLYEQYF.